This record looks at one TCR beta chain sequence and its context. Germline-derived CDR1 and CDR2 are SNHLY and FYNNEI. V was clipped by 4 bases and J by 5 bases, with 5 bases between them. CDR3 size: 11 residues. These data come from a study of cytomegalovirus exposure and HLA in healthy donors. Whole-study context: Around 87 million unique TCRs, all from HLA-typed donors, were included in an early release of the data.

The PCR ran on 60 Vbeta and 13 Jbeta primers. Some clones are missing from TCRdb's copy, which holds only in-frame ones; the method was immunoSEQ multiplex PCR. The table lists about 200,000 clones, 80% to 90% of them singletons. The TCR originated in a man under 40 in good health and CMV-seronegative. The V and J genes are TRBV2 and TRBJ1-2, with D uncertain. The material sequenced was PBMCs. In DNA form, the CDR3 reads TGTGCCAGCAGTGCTTTGTATGGCTACACCTTC. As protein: CASSALYGYTF.